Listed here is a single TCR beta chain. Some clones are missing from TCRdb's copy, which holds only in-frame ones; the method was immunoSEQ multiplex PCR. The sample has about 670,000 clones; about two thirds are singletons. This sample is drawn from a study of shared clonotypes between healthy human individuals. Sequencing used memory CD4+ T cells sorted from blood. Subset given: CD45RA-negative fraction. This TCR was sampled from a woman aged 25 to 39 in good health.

The CDR3, as DNA: TGTGCCAGCAGCCCGCCGGGGGGCGGGAACCGCGAGCAGTACTTC. Its translation is CASSPPGGGNREQYF. This chain joins TRBV7-9 and TRBJ2-7; weak D call: TRBD2 (7 bases). CDR1 and CDR2 (germline): SEHNR, FQNEAQ (reference sequence). Trimming took off 5 bases at V and 6 bases at J, with 20 bases between the two ends. The CDR3 contains 15 residues.